The subject of this entry is one TCR beta chain. The CDR3 is 15 residues long. V trimming: 5 bases; J trimming: 9 bases; junction bases outside the gene matches: 5. Germline-derived CDR1 and CDR2 are SGHTA and FQGTGA. The data are from a study of control samples from healthy donors and cancer patients. Data came from immunoSEQ multiplex PCR; TCRdb stores just in-frame clones and leaves some out. The sample has tens of thousands of clones, around 87% seen once. This chain links TRBV7-3 with TRBJ2-1; 15 bases agree with TRBD2. The source is a man between 50 and 59 years old in good health. The source material was blood. Here the CDR3 DNA reads TGTGCCAGCAGCAGGACTAGCGGGAGGGCCATTGAGCAGTTCTTC. Translated: CASSRTSGRAIEQFF.